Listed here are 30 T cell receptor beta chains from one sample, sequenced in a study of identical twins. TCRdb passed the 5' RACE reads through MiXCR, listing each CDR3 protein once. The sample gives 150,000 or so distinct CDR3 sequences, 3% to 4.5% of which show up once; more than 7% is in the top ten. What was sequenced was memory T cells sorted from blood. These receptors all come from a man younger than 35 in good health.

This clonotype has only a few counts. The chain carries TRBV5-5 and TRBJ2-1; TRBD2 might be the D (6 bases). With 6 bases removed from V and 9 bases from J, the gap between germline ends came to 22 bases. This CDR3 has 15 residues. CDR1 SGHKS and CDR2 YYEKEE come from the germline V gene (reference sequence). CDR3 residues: CASTRWDSSLSEQFF. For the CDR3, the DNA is TGTGCCAGCACCCGGTGGGACTCATCCCTATCTGAGCAGTTCTTC.

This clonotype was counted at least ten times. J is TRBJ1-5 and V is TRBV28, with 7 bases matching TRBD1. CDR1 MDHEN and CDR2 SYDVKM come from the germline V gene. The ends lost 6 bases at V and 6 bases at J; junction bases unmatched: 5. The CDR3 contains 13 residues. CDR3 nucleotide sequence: TGTGCCAGCAGACAGGGGCCGGGTCAGCCCCAGCATTTT. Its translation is CASRQGPGQPQHF.

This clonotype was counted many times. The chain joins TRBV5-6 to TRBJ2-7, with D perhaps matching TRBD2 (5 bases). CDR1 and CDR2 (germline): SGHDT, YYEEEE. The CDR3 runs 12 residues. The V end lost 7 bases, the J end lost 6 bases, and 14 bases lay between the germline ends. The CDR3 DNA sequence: TGTGCCAGCGGAGGACTTATCGCCGAGCAGTACGTC. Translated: CASGGLIAEQYV.

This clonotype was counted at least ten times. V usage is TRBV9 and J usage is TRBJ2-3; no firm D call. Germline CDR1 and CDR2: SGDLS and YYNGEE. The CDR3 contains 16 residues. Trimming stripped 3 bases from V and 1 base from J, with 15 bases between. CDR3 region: CASSEGPPEGTDTQYF. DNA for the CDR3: TGTGCCAGCAGCGAGGGCCCTCCCGAGGGCACAGATACGCAGTATTTT.

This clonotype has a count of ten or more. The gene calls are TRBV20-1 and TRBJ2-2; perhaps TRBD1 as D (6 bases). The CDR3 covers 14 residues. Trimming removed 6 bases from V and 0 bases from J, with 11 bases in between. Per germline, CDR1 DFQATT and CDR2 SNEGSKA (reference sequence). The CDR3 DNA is TGCAGTGCACCCGACAGGCCGAACACCGGGGAGCTGTTTTTT. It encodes CSAPDRPNTGELFF.

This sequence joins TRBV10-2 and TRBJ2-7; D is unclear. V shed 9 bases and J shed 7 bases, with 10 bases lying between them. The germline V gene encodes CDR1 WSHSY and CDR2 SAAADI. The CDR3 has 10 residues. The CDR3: CARTTREQYV. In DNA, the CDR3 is TGCGCCAGAACGACGAGGGAGCAGTACGTC.

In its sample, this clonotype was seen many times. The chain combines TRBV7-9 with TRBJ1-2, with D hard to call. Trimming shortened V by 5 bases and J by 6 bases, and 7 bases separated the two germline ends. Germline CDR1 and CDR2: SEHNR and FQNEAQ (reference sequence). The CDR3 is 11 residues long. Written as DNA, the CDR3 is TGTGCCAGCAGCCTTTGGGATGGCTACACCTTC. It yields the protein CASSLWDGYTF.

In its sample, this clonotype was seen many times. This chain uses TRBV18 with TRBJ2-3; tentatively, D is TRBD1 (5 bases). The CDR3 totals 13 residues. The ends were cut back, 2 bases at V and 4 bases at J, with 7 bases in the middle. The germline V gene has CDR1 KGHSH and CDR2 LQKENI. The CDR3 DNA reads TGTGCCAGCTCACCAAGGGGCGCAGATACGCAGTATTTT. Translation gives CASSPRGADTQYF.

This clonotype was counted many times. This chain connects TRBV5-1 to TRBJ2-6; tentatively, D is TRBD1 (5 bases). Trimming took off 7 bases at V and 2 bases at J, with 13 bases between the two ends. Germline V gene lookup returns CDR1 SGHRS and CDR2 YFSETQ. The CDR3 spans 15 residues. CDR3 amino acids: CASRNTGTGANVLTF. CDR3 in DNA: TGCGCCAGCCGAAACACAGGAACTGGGGCCAACGTCCTGACTTTC. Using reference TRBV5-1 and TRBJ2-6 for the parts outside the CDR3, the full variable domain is KAGVTQTPRYLIKTRGQQVTLSCSPISGHRSVSWYQQTPGQGLQFLFEYFSETQRNKGNFPGRFSGRQFSNSRSEMNVSTLELGDSALYLCASRNTGTGANVLTFGAGSRLTVL.

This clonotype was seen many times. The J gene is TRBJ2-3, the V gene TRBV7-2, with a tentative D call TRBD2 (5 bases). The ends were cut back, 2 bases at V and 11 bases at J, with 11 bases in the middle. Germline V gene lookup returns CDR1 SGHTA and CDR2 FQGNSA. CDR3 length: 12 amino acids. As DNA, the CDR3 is TGTGCCAGCAGCTTACCCCGCCGGGGGCAGTATTTT. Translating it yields CASSLPRRGQYF.

CDR3 loop: CASSSTKLAYEQYV. The CDR3 DNA follows: TGTGCCAGCAGCTCAACCAAACTAGCCTACGAGCAGTACGTC. The chain joins TRBV7-9 to TRBJ2-7; possible D gene TRBD2, 5 bases. Germline V gene sequence: CDR1 SEHNR, CDR2 FQNEAQ (reference sequence). The CDR3 has 14 amino acids. The V and J ends lost 4 bases and 2 bases respectively, with 12 bases between them.

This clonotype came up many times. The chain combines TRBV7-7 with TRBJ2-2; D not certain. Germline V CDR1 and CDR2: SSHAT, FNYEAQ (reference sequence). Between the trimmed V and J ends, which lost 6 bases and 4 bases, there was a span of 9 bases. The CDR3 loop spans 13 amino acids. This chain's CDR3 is CASSQPATGELFF. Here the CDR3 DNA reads TGTGCCAGCAGTCAACCAGCCACCGGGGAGCTGTTTTTT.

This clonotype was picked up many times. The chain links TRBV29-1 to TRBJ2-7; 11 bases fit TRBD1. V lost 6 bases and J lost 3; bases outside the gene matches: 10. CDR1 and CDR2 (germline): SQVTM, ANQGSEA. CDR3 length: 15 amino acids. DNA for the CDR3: TGCAGCGTCGTTGGTGGGGGGACAGGGGGCTACGAGCAGTACTTC. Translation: CSVVGGGTGGYEQYF.

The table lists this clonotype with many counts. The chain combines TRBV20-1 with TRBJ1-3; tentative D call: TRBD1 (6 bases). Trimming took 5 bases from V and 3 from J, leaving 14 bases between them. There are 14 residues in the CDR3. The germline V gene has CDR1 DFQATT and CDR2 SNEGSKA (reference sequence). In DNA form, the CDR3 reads TGCAGTGCTCGACAGGTTGATGGTGGAAACACCATATATTTT. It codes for CSARQVDGGNTIYF.

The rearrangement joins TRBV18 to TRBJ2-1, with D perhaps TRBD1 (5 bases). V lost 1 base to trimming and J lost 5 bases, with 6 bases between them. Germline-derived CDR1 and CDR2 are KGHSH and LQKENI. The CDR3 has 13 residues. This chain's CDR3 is CASSPLRDNEQFF. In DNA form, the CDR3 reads TGTGCCAGCTCACCACTCAGGGACAATGAGCAGTTCTTC.

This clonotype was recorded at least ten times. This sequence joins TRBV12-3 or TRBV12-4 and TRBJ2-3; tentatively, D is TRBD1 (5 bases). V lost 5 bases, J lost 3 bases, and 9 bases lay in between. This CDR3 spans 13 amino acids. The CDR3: CASSASGTDTQYF. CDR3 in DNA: TGTGCCAGCAGTGCCTCAGGGACAGATACGCAGTATTTT.

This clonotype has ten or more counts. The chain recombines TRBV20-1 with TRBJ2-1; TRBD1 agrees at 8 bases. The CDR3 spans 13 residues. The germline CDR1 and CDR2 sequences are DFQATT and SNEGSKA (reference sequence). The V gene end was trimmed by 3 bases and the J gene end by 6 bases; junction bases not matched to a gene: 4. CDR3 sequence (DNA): TGCAGTGCTAGCTGGGACAGGATCAATGAGCAGTTCTTC. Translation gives CSASWDRINEQFF.

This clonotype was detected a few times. Here the CDR3 DNA reads TGCAGTGCTAGGGCTCGCCGGATCTTGGGTGAGCAGTTCTTC. Its protein product is CSARARRILGEQFF. The chain uses TRBV20-1 and TRBJ2-1; no reliable D call. Trimming took 3 bases from V and 9 from J, leaving 18 bases between them. The CDR3 consists of 14 residues. CDR1 and CDR2 from the germline V gene are DFQATT and SNEGSKA (reference sequence).

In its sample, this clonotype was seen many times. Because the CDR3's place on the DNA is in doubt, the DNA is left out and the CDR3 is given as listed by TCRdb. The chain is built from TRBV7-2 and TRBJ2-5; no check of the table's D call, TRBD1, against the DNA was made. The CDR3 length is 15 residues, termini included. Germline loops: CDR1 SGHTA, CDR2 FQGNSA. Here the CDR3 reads CASSFGPGEGETQYF.

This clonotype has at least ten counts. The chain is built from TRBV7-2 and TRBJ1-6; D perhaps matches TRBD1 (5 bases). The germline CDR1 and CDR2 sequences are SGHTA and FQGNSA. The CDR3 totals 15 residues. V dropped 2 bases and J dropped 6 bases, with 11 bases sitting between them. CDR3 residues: CASSLKGVSNSPLHF. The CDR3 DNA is TGTGCCAGCAGCTTAAAAGGGGTCAGTAATTCACCCCTCCACTTT.

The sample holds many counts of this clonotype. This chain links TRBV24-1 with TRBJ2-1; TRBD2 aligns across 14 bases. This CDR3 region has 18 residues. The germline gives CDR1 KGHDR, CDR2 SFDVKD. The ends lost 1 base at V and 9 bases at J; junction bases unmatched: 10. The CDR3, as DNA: TGTGCCACCAGTGATTTCCGCGGGGGACTAGCGGGAGACAGTGAGCAGTTCTTC. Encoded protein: CATSDFRGGLAGDSEQFF.

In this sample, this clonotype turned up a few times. The CDR3 protein is CASSDQDTQYF. Written as DNA, the CDR3 is TGTGCCAGCAGCGACCAGGATACGCAGTATTTT. This rearrangement joins TRBV3-1 to TRBJ2-3; D not resolved. V was shortened by 5 bases and J by 6 bases, with 6 bases between the two germline ends. Germline V gene lookup returns CDR1 LGHDT and CDR2 YNNKEL (reference sequence). This CDR3 has 11 amino acids.

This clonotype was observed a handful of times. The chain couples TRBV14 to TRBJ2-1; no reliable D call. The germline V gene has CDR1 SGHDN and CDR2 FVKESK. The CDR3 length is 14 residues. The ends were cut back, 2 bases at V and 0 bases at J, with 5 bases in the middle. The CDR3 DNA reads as TGTGCCAGCAGCCAATGGGGCTCCTACAATGAGCAGTTCTTC. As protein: CASSQWGSYNEQFF.

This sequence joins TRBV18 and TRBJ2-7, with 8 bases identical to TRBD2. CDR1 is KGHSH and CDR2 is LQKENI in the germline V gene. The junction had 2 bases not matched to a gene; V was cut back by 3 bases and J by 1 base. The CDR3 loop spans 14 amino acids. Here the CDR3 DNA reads TGTGCCAGCTCACCGTCGGGAGGGTCCTACGAGCAGTACGTC. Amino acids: CASSPSGGSYEQYV.

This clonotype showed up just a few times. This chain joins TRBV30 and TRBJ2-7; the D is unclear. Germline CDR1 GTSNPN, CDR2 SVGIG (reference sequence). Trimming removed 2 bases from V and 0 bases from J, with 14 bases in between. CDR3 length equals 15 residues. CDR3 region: CAWSSGPLRSYEQYF. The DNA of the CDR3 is TGTGCCTGGAGTTCCGGCCCTTTACGCTCCTACGAGCAGTACTTC.

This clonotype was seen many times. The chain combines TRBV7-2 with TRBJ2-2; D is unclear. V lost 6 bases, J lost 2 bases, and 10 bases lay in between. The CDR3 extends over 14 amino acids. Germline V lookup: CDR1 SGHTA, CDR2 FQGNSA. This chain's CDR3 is CASRGPVNTGELFF. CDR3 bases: TGTGCCAGCAGGGGTCCGGTTAACACCGGGGAGCTGTTTTTT.

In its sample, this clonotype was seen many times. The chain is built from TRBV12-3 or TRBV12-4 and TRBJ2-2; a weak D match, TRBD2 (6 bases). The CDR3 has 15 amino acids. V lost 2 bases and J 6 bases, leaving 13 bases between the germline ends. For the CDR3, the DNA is TGTGCCAGCAGTTTACGGCGGGATGGTGCCGGGGAGCTGTTTTTT. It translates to CASSLRRDGAGELFF.

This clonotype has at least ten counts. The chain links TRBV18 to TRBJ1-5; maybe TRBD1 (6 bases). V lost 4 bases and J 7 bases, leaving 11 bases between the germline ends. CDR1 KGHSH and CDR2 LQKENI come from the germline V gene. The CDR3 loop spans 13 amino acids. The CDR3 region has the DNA TGTGCCAGCTCACGGGGCAGGGGACAGCCCCAGCATTTT. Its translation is CASSRGRGQPQHF.

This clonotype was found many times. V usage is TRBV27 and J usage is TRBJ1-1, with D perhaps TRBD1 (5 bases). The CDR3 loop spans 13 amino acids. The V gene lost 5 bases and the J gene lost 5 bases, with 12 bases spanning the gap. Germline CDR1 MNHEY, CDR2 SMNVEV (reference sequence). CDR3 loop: CASSRRVGTEAFF. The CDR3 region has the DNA TGTGCCAGCAGTCGCAGGGTTGGGACTGAAGCTTTCTTT.

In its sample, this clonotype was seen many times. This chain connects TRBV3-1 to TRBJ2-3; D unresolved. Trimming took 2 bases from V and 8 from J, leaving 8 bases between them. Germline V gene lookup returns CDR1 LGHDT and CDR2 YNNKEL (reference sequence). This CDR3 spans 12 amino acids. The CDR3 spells CASSQPAATQYF. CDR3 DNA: TGTGCCAGCAGCCAACCGGCAGCTACGCAGTATTTT.